This TCR beta chain was captured in a study of metastatic and nonmetastatic thyroid tumors. The CDR3 loop spans 15 amino acids. Germline-derived CDR1 and CDR2 are MDHEN and SYDVKM. V lost 7 bases and J 1 base, leaving 16 bases between the germline ends. TCRdb used MiXCR to call clones anew from the PCR reads. The table shows under 30,000 clones, with about 25% occurring only once. No patient had received any treatment before thyroid surgery. The sample taken for sequencing was blood. The chain combines TRBV28 with TRBJ1-1; perhaps TRBD1 as D (5 bases). This TCR was recovered from a female donor with papillary thyroid cancer or a benign thyroid nodule (not recorded which). Some clones in this sample may be carry-over from other donors' samples. This CDR3 reads CASTRWRTTNTEAFF. The CDR3 DNA reads as TGTGCCAGCACCAGATGGAGGACAACGAACACTGAAGCTTTCTTT.